Listed below are T cell receptor beta chains from one sample, sequenced in a study of blood T cell repertoires in COVID-19. TCRdb's copy holds only in-frame clones and misses some; the assay was immunoSEQ multiplex PCR. This sample yields under 130,000 clones, of which 81% are seen a single time; 37% belongs to the top ten. The sample was peripheral blood. Source of these receptors: a man aged 80 or over with acute or convalescent COVID-19. Each CDR3 is given with its conserved first and last residue. The order of the fields is V gene, J gene, D gene, clone size, CDR3 DNA, CDR3 protein. D genes are given only for firm matches. Size tells how often a clone was seen (once, few, many) or the class of an expanded clone, and some rows leave it out.

TRBV24-1	TRBJ2-1	NA	NA	TGTGCCACCAGTACTGGAAAAAGCGGTAACTACAATGAGCAGTTCTTC	CATSTGKSGNYNEQFF
TRBV5-1	TRBJ2-7	NA	NA	TGCGCCAGCAGCTTAATGATCGGGGGAGAGGCCTACGAGCAGTACTTC	CASSLMIGGEAYEQYF
TRBV6-2/TRBV6-3	TRBJ2-2	NA	NA	TGTGCCAGCAGTTACTCTATGGAGCTGTTTTTT	CASSYSMELFF
TRBV28	TRBJ2-7	TRBD2	NA	TGTGCCAGCAGTTTAGGGACTAGCGGAATTTACGAGCAGTACTTC	CASSLGTSGIYEQYF
TRBV5-4	TRBJ2-3	NA	NA	TGTGCCAGCAGCTCAATACAGGGAACAGATACGCAGTATTTT	CASSSIQGTDTQYF
TRBV3-1/TRBV3-2	TRBJ2-2	NA	once	TGTGCCAGCAGCCACCTTACAGGGTTGAACACCGGGGAGCTGTTTTTT	CASSHLTGLNTGELFF
TRBV14	TRBJ1-6	NA	NA	TGTGCCAGCAATCCGAGCTCCTATAATTCACCCCTCCACTTT	CASNPSSYNSPLHF
TRBV7-7	TRBJ1-4	TRBD1	NA	TGTGCTAGCAGCTTAGTCGGGGGGACAGGGGGCCGCTTTAATGAAAAACTGTTTTTT	CASSLVGGTGGRFNEKLFF
TRBV28	TRBJ2-1	NA	NA	TGTGCCAGCACCACTTACAATGAGCAGTTCTTC	CASTTYNEQFF
TRBV6-6	TRBJ2-7	NA	NA	TGTGCCAGCAGAGGAGACAGAGACTACGAGCAGTACTTC	CASRGDRDYEQYF
TRBV11-3	TRBJ2-7	TRBD1	NA	TGTGCCAGCAGTTCCAGGACAGGGGACCGCGAGCAGTACTTC	CASSSRTGDREQYF
TRBV9	TRBJ2-1	NA	NA	TGTGCCAGCAGCGTAGGTCCCGACGGGTATAATGAGCAGTTCTTC	CASSVGPDGYNEQFF
TRBV18	TRBJ1-1	NA	NA	TGTGCCAGCTCACCAATATCAGGGGCGCGGAACACTGAAGCTTTCTTT	CASSPISGARNTEAFF
TRBV18	TRBJ1-1	NA	NA	TGTGCCAGCTCACCCGACAGGAGCACTGAAGCTTTCTTT	CASSPDRSTEAFF
TRBV18	TRBJ2-1	TRBD1	NA	TGTGCCAGCTCACCACAGGGACAGGGCAGATTGATGGATGAGCAGTTCTTC	CASSPQGQGRLMDEQFF
TRBV27	TRBJ2-6	TRBD1	NA	TGTGCCAGCAGTTTCCGACAACGACCGGGACAGGTACCCTCTGGGGCCAACGTCCTGACTTTC	CASSFRQRPGQVPSGANVLTF
TRBV7-9	TRBJ1-4	TRBD1	NA	TGTGCCAGCAGCTTAGTAGGGACAGCTAATGAAAAACTGTTTTTT	CASSLVGTANEKLFF
TRBV5-4	TRBJ2-7	TRBD1	NA	TGTGCCAGCAGCCAAGGGACAGGGATCCACGAGCAGTACTTC	CASSQGTGIHEQYF
TRBV28	TRBJ2-7	TRBD1	few	TGTGCCAGCTTTGGACAGGGGTCCTACGAGCAGTACTTC	CASFGQGSYEQYF
TRBV12-3/TRBV12-4	TRBJ2-1	NA	NA	TGTGCCAGCAGTTTAGTATCCTACAATGAGCAGTTCTTC	CASSLVSYNEQFF
TRBV6-5	TRBJ2-7	TRBD1	NA	TGTGCCAGCAGTTACTCGGACAGGGTCGTGAATGTCGAGCAGTACTTC	CASSYSDRVVNVEQYF
TRBV5-1	TRBJ1-2	TRBD1	NA	TGCGCCAGCAGCTTGCCCGGGACAGGCTATGGCTACACCTTC	CASSLPGTGYGYTF
TRBV27	TRBJ1-5	NA	NA	TGTGCCAGCAGGCCAGACAGGAACAATCAGCCCCAGCATTTT	CASRPDRNNQPQHF
TRBV25-1	TRBJ1-2	NA	NA	TGTGCCAGCAGTGAATATACGTACAGGGAAGATGGCTACACCTTC	CASSEYTYREDGYTF
TRBV7-9	TRBJ1-6	TRBD1	NA	TGTGCCAGCAGCTTAAGGGGGCGAGGGAGGAATAATTCACCCCTCCACTTT	CASSLRGRGRNNSPLHF
TRBV19	TRBJ1-2	NA	NA	TGTGCCAGTAGTAACGCGGAGGTCTATGGCTACACCTTC	CASSNAEVYGYTF
TRBV28	TRBJ2-1	TRBD2	NA	TGTGCCAGCAGTTACCCCGCCTCGCCTAGCGGTCGGAGCTCCTACAATGAGCAGTTCTTC	CASSYPASPSGRSSYNEQFF
TRBV5-6	TRBJ1-1	TRBD1	NA	TGTGCCAGCAGCTGGACGGGACAGGGAGGATGGGCTGAAGCTTTCTTT	CASSWTGQGGWAEAFF